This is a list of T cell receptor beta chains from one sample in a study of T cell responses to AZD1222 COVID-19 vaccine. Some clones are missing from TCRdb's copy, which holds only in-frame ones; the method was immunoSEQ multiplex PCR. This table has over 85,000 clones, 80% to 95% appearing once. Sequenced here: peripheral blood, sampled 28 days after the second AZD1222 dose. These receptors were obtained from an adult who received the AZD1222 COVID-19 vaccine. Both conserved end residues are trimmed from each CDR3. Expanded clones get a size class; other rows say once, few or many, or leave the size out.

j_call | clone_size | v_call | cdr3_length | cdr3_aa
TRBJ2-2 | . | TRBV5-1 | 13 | ASSLERPNTGELF
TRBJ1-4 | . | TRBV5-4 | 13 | ASSLTTGINEKLF
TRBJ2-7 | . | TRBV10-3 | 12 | AIRSTLIDYEQY
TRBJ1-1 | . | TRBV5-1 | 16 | ASSLASTGSAPTAEAF
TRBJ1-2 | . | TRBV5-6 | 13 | ASSLGPTGLGGYT
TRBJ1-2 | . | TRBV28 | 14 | ASTRRRDRGYRGYT
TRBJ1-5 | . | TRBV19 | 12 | ASSIRDSNQPQH
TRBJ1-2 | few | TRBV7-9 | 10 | ASSTQNYGYT
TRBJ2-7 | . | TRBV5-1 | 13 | ASSLGFTLTYEQY
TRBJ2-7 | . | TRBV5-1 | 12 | ASSPTGEEYEQY
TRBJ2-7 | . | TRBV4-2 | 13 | ASSQDNTYSYEQY
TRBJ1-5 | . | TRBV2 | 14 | ASSEGRARGNQPQH
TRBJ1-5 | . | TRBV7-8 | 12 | ASRGQGGNQPQH
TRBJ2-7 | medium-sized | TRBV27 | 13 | ASSPQQGLGYEQY
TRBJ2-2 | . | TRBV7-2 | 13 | ASSSQRGRTGELF
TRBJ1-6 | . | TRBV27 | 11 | ASRQGGNSPLH
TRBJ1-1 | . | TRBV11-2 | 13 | ASSPGQGGYTEAF
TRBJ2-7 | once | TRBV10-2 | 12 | ASSAPGSGNEQY
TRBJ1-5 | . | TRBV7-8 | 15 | ASSLLGREGSNQPQH
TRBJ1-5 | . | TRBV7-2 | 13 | ASSLGGTADEPQH
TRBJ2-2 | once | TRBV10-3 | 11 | AISDWNTGELF
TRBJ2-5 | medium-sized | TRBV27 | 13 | ASSSAGTYGETQY
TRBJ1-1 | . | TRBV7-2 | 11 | ASSFTGTEGVF
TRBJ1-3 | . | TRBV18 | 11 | ASSPKDRNTIY
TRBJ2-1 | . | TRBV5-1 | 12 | ASSGQGSYNEQF
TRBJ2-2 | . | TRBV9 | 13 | ASSALSTSSGELF
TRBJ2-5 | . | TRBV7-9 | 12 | ASIIGEGSETQY
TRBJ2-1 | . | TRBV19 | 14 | ASSTRDTSLYNEQF
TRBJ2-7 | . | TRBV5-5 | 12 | ASSLERGSYEQY
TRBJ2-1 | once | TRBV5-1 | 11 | ASSRDRVDEQF
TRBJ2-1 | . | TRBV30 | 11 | AWSVRFGNEQF
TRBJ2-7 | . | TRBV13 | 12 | ASSLVREAYEQY